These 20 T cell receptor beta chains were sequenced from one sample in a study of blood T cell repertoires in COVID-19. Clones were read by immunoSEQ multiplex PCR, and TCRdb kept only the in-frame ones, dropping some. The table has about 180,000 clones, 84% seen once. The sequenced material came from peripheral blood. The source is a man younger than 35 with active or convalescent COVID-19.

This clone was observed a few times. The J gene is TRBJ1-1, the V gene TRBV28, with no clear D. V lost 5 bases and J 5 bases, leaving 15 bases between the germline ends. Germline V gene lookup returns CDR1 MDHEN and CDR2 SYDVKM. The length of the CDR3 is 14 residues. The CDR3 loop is CASSLLRGGTEAFF. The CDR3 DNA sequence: TGTGCCAGCAGTCTACTCCGGGGAGGAACTGAAGCTTTCTTT.

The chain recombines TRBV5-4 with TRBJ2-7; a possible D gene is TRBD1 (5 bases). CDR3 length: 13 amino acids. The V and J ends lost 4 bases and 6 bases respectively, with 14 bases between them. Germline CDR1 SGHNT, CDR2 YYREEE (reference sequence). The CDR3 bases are TGTGCCAGCAGCCCCCAGGGAAAGGGCGAGCAGTACTTC. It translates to CASSPQGKGEQYF. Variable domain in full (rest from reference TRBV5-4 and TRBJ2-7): ETGVTQSPTHLIKTRGQQVTLRCSSQSGHNTVSWYQQALGQGPQFIFQYYREEENGRGNFPPRFSGLQFPNYSSELNVNALELDDSALYLCASSPQGKGEQYFGPGTRLTVT.

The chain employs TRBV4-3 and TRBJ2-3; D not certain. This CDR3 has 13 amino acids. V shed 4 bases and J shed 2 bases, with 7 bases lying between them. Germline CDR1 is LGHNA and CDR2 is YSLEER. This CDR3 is CASSPGFTDTQYF. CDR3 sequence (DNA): TGCGCCAGCAGCCCCGGGTTCACAGATACGCAGTATTTT.

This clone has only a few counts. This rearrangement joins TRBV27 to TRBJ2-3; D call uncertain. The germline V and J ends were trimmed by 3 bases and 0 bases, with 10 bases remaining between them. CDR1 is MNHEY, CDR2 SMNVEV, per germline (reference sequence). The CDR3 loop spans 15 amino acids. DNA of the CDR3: TGTGCCAGCAGTTTTCGGCTGAGGAGCACAGATACGCAGTATTTT. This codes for CASSFRLRSTDTQYF.

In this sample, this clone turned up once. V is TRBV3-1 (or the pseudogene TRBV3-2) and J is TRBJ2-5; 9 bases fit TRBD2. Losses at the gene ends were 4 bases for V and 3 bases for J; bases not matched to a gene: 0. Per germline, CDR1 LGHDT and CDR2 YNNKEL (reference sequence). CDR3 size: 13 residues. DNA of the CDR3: TGTGCCAGCAGCCGACTAGCGGAAGAGACCCAGTACTTC. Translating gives CASSRLAEETQYF.

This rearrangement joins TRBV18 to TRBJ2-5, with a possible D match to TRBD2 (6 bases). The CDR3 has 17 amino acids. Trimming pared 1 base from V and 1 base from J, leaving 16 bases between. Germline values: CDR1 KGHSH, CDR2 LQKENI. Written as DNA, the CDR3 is TGTGCCAGCTCACCACAGTTTGGAGGGTCAGGCCAAGAGACCCAGTACTTC. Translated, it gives CASSPQFGGSGQETQYF.

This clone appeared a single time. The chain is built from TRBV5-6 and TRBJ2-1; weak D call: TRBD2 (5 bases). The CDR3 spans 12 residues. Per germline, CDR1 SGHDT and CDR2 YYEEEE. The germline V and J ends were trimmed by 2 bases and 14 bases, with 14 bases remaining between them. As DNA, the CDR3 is TGTGCCAGCAGCTTCAGAGGGCGAGGAAAGTTCTTC. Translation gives CASSFRGRGKFF.

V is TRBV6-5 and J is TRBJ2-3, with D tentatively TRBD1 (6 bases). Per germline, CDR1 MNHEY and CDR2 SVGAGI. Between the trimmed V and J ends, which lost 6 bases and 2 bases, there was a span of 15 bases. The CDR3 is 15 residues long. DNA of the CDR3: TGTGCCAGCAGCCGGAATACAGGGTCCACAGATACGCAGTATTTT. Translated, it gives CASSRNTGSTDTQYF.

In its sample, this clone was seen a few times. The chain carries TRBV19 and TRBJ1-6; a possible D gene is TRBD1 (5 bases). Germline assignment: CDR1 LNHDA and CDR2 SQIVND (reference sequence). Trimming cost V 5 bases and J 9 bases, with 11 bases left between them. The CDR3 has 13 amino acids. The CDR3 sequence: CASSFQGGSPLHF. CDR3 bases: TGTGCCAGTAGTTTCCAGGGTGGTTCACCCCTCCACTTT.

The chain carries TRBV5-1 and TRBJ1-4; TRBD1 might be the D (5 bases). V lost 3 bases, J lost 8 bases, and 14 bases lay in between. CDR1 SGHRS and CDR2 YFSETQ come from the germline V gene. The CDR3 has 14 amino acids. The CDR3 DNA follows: TGCGCCAGCAGCTCCGGGACTCAAGGGGAAAAACTGTTTTTT. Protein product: CASSSGTQGEKLFF.

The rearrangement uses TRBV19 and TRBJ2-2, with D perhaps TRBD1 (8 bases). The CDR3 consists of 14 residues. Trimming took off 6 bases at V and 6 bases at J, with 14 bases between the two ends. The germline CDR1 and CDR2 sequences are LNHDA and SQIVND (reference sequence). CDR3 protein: CASRETGGAGELFF. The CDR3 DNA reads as TGTGCCAGTAGGGAAACAGGGGGGGCCGGGGAGCTGTTTTTT.

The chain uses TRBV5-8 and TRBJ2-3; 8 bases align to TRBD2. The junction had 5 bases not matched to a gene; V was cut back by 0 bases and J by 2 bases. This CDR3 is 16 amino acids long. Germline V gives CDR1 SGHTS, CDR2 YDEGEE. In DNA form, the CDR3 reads TGTGCCAGCAGCTTGGGCGGGGGGCCTTACACAGATACGCAGTATTTT. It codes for CASSLGGGPYTDTQYF.

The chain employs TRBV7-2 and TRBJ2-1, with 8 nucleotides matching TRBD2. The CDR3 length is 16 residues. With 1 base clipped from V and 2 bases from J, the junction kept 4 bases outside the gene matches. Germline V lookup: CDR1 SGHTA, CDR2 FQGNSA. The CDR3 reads CASSLVVGRAYNEQFF. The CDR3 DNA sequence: TGTGCCAGCAGCTTAGTCGTCGGGAGGGCCTACAATGAGCAGTTCTTC.

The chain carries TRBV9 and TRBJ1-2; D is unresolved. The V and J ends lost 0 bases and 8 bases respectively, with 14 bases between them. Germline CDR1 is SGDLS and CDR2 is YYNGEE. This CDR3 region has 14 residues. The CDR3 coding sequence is TGTGCCAGCAGCGTAGTTGGAGGACTCGGAGGCTACACCTTC. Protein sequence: CASSVVGGLGGYTF.

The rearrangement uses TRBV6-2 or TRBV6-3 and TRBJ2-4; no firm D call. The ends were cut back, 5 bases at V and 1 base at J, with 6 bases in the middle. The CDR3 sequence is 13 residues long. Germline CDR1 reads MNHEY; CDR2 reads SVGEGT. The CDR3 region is CASSQMAKNIQYF. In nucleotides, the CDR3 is TGTGCCAGCAGTCAGATGGCCAAAAACATTCAGTACTTC.

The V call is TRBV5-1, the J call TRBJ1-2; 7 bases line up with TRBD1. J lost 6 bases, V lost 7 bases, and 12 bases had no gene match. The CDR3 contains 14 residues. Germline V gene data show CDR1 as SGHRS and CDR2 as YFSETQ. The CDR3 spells CASRLTGTMDGYTF. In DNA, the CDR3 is TGCGCCAGCCGTCTGACAGGGACGATGGATGGCTACACCTTC. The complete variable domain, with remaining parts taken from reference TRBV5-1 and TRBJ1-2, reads KAGVTQTPRYLIKTRGQQVTLSCSPISGHRSVSWYQQTPGQGLQFLFEYFSETQRNKGNFPGRFSGRQFSNSRSEMNVSTLELGDSALYLCASRLTGTMDGYTFGSGTRLTVV.

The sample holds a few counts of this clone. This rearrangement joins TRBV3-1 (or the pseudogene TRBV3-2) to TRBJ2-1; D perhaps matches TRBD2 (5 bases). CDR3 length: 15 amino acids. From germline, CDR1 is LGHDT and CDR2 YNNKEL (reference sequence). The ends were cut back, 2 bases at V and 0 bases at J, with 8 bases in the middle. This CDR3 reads CASSQIRGSYNEQFF. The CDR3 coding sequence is TGTGCCAGCAGCCAAATACGGGGCTCCTACAATGAGCAGTTCTTC.

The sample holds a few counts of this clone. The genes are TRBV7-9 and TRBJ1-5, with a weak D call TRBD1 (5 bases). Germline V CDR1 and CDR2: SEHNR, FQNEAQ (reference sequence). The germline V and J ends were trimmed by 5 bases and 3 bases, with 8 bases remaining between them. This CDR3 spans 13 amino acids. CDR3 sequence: CASSLGANQPQHF. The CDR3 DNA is TGTGCCAGCAGCCTAGGGGCCAATCAGCCCCAGCATTTT.

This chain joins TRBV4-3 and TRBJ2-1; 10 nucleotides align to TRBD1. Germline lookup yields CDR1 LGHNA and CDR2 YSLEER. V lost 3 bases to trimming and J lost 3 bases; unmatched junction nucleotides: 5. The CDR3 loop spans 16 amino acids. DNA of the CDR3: TGCGCCAGCAGCCAGGGTAGGACAGGGGGCTACAATGAGCAGTTCTTC. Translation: CASSQGRTGGYNEQFF.

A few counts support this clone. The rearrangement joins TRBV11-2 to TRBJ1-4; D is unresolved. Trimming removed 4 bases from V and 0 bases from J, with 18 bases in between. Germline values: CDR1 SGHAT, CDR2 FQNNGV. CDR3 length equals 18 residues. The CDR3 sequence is CASSSAPPRDATNEKLFF. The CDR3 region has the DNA TGTGCCAGCAGCTCGGCGCCCCCGCGGGATGCAACTAATGAAAAACTGTTTTTT. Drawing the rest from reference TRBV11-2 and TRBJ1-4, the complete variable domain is EAGVAQSPRYKIIEKRQSVAFWCNPISGHATLYWYQQILGQGPKLLIQFQNNGVVDDSQLPKDRFSAERLKGVDSTLKIQPAKLEDSAVYLCASSSAPPRDATNEKLFFGSGTQLSVL.